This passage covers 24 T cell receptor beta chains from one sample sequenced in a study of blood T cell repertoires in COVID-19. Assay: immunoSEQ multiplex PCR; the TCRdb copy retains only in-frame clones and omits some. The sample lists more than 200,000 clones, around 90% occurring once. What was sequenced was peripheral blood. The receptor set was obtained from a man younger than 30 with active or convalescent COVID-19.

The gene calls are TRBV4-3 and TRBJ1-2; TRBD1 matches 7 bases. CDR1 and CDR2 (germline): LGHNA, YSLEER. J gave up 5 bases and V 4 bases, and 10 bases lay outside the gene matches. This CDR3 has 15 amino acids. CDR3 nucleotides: TGCGCCAGCAGCCGCAACCGGGACAGAAGTTATGGCTACACCTTC. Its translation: CASSRNRDRSYGYTF.

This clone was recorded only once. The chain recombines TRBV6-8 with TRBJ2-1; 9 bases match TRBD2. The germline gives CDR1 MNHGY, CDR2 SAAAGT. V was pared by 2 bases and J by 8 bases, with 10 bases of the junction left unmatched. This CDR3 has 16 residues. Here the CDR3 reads CASSYAGGSGSHEQFF. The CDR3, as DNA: TGTGCCAGCAGTTACGCGGGAGGTAGCGGGAGCCATGAGCAGTTCTTC.

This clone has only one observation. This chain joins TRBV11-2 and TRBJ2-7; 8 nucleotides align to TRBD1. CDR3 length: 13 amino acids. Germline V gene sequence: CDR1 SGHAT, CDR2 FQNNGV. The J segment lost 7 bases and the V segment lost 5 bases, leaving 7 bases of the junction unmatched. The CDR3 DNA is TGTGCCAGCAGCCAGGACAGGGTAGGGGAGCAGTACTTC. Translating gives CASSQDRVGEQYF.

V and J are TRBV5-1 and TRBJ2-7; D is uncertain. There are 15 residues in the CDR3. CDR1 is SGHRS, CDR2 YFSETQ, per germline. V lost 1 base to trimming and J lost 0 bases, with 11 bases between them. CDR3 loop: CASSLSGRSSYEQYF. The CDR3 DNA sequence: TGCGCCAGCAGCTTGTCAGGAAGAAGCTCCTACGAGCAGTACTTC.

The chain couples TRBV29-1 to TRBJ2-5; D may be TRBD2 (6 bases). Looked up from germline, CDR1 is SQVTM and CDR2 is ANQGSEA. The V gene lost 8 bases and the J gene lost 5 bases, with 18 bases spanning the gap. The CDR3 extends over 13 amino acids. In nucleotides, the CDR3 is TGCAGCTTAGAGGGTTCTAGCGTGGAGACCCAGTACTTC. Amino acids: CSLEGSSVETQYF.

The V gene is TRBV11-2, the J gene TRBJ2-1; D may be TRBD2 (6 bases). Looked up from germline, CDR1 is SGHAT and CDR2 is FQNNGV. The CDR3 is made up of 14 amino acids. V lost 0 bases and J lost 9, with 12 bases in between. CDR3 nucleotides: TGTGCCAGCAGCTTAGAACTTGCGGGAAGTGAGCAGTTCTTC. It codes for CASSLELAGSEQFF.

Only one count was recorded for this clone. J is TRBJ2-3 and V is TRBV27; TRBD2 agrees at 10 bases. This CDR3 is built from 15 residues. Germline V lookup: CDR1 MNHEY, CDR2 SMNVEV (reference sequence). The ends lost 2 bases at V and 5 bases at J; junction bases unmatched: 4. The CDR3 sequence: CASSLLAGDVDTQYF. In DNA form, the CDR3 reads TGTGCCAGCAGTTTACTAGCGGGAGATGTAGATACGCAGTATTTT.

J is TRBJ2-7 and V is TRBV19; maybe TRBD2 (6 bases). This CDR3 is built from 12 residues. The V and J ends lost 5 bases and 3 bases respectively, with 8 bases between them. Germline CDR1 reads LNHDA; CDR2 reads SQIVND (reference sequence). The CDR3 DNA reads TGTGCCAGTAGTGGGCGGGGCTACGAGCAGTACTTC. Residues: CASSGRGYEQYF.

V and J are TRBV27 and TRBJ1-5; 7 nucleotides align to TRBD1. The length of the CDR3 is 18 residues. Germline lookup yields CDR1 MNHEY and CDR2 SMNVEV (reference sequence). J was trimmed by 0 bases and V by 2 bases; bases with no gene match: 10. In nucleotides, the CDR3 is TGTGCCAGCAGTTTAACGTGGACAGGCCCATATAGCAATCAGCCCCAGCATTTT. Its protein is CASSLTWTGPYSNQPQHF.

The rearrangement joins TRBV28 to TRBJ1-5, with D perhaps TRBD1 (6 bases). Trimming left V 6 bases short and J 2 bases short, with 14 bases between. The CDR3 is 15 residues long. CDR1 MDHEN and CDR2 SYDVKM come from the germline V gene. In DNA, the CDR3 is TGTGCCAGCAGACCCGACAGGACGGGCAATCAGCCCCAGCATTTT. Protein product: CASRPDRTGNQPQHF.

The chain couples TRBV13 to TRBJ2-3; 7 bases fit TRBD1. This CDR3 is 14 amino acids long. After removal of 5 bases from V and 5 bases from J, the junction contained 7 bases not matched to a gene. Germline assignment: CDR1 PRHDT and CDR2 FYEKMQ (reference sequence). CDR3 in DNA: TGTGCCAGCAGCCTACGACAGGGACAAGATACGCAGTATTTT. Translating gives CASSLRQGQDTQYF.

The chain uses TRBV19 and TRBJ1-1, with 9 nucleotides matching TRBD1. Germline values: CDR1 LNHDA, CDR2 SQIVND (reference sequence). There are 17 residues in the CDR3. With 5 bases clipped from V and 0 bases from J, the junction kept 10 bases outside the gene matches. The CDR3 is CASSPGQGWGLNTEAFF. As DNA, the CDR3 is TGTGCCAGTAGTCCAGGACAGGGGTGGGGGTTGAACACTGAAGCTTTCTTT.

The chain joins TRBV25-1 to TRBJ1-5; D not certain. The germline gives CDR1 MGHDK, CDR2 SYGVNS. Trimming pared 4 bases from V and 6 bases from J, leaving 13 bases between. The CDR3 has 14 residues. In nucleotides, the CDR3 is TGTGCCAGCAGTGGTGGCAGCTGGAGTCAGCCCCAGCATTTT. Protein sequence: CASSGGSWSQPQHF.

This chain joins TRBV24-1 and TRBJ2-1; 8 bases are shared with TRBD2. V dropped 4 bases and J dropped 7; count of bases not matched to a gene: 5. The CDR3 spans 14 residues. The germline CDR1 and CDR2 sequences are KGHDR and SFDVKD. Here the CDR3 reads CATSEVAGRNEQFF. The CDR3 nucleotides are TGTGCCACCAGTGAGGTAGCGGGGAGGAATGAGCAGTTCTTC.

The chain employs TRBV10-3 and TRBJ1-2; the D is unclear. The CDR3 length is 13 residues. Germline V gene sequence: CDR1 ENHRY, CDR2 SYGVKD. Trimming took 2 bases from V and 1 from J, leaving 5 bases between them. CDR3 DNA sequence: TGTGCCATCAGTGAGACAGTTAACTATGGCTACACCTTC. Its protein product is CAISETVNYGYTF.

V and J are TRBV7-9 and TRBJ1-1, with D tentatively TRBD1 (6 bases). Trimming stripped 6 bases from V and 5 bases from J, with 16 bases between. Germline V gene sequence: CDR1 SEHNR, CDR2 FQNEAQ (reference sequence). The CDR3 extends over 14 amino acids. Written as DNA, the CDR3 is TGTGCCAGCAGTTCTACAGGGAGGGCTACTGAAGCTTTCTTT. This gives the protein CASSSTGRATEAFF.

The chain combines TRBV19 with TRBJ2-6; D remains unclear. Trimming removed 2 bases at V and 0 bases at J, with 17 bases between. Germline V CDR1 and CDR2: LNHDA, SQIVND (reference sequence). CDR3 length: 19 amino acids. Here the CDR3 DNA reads TGTGCCAGTAGTATACTCGGGTCAGCCTTTCTCTCTGGGGCCAACGTCCTGACTTTC. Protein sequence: CASSILGSAFLSGANVLTF.

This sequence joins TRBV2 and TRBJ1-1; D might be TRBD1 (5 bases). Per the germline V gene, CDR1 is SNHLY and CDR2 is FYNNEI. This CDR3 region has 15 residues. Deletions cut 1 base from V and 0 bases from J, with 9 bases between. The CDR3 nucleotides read TGTGCCAGCAGTGAAGGGGGGGAAATGAACACTGAAGCTTTCTTT. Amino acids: CASSEGGEMNTEAFF.

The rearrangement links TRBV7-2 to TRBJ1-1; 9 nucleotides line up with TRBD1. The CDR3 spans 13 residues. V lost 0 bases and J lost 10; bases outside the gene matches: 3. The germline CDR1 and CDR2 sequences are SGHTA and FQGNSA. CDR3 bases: TGTGCCAGCAGCTTAGCCCGGGACAGGGTAGCTTTCTTT. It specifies CASSLARDRVAFF.

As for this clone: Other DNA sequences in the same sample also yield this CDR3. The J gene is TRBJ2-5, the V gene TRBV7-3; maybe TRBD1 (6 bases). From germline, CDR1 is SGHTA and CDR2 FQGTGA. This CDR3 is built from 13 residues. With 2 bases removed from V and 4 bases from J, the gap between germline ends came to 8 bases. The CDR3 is CASSLAGAETQYF. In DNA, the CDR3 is TGTGCCAGCAGCTTAGCAGGGGCAGAGACCCAGTACTTC.

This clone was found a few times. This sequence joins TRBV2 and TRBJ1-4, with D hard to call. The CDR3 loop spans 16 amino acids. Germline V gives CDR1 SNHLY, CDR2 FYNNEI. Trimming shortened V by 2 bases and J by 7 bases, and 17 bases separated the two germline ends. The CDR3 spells CASSELGPYNGEKLFF. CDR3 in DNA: TGTGCCAGCAGTGAATTGGGCCCCTATAATGGTGAAAAACTGTTTTTT. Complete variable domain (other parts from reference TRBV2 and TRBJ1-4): EPEVTQTPSHQVTQMGQEVILRCVPISNHLYFYWYRQILGQKVEFLVSFYNNEISEKSEIFDDQFSVERPDGSNFTLKIRSTKLEDSAMYFCASSELGPYNGEKLFFGSGTQLSVL.

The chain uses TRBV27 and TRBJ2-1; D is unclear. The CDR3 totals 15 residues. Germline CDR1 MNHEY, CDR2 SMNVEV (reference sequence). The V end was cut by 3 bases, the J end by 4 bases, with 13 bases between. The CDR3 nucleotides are TGTGCCAGCAGTTTGGGCAGACCAGATTACAATGAGCAGTTCTTC. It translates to CASSLGRPDYNEQFF.

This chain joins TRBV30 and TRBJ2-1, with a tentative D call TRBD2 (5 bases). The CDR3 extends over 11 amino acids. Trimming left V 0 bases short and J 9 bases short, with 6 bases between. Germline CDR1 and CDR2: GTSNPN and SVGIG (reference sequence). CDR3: CAWSVGGEQFF. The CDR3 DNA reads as TGTGCCTGGAGTGTAGGAGGTGAGCAGTTCTTC. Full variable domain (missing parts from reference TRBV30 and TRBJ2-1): SQTIHQWPATLVQPVGSPLSLECTVEGTSNPNLYWYRQAAGRGLQLLFYSVGIGQISSEVPQNLSASRPQDRQFILSSKKLLLSDSGFYLCAWSVGGEQFFGPGTRLTVL.

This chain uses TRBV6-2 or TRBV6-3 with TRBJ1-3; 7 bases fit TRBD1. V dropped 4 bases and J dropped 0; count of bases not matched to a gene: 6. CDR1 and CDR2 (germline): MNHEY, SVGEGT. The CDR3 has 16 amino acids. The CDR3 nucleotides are TGTGCCAGCAGTTCGACCAGGGGGAGCTCTGGAAACACCATATATTTT. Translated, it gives CASSSTRGSSGNTIYF.